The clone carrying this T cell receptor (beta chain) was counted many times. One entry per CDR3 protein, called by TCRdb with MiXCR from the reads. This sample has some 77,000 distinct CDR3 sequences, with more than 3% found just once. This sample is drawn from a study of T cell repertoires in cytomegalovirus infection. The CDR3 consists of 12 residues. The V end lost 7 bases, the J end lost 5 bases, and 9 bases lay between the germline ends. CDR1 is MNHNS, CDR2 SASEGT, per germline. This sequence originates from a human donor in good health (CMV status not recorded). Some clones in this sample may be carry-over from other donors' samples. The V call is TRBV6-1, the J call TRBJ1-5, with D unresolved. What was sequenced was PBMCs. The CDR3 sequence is CASTGRDQPQHF. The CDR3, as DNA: TGTGCCAGCACCGGAAGGGATCAGCCCCAGCATTTT.